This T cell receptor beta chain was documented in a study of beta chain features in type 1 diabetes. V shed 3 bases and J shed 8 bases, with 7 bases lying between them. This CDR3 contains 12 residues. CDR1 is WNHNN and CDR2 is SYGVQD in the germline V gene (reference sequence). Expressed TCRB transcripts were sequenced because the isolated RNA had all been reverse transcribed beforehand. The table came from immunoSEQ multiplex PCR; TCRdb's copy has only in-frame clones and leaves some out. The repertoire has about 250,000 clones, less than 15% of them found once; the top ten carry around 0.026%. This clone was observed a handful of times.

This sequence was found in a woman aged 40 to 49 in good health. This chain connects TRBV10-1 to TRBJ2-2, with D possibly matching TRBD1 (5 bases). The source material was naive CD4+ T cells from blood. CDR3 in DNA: TGCGCCAGCAGTGACAGGGTTGGGGAGCTGTTTTTT. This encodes CASSDRVGELFF.